This T cell receptor beta chain was identified during a study of T cell responses to AZD1222 COVID-19 vaccine. Sequencing was performed with immunoSEQ multiplex PCR; in TCRdb, only in-frame clones are kept and a portion is missing. The data show around 160,000 clones, approximately 88% seen once. General study findings and limits: Recipients of two AZD1222 doses showed rising Spike-specific TCR breadth and depth. No repertoire was sampled before or during the peak T cell response, only after it.

The germline V gene has CDR1 GTSNPN and CDR2 SVGIG (reference sequence). V lost 0 bases to trimming and J lost 4 bases, with 4 bases between them. The length of the CDR3 is 12 residues. Note on this clone: What it binds is not known.

The chain has TRBV30 and TRBJ1-3; no reliable D call. The TCR was taken from an adult in good health. The sample was peripheral blood, taken on day 0 of AZD1222 vaccination. The CDR3 nucleotides read TGTGCCTGGAGTGTAGGAGGAAACACCATATATTTT. It encodes CAWSVGGNTIYF.